This TCR beta chain was captured in a study of blood T cells in healthy people across ages. V dropped 5 bases and J dropped 4; count of bases not matched to a gene: 7. This CDR3 has 15 amino acids. The germline gives CDR1 MNHNY, CDR2 SVGAGI (reference sequence). This clonotype was observed a few times. The authors ran a second PCR of roughly 6 to 12 cycles using a sample-barcoded 5' primer and a J-beta primer mix. TCRdb itself ran the 5' RACE reads through MiXCR, one entry per CDR3 protein. The data hold around 800,000 distinct CDR3 sequences, with about 26% observed a single time. These data also featured in a second study, about T cells of mothers and their children.

The chain uses TRBV6-6 and TRBJ1-2; 10 bases line up with TRBD1. The TCR was taken from a boy between 5 and 17 years old in good health. The sample taken for sequencing was blood. The CDR3 DNA sequence: TGTGCCAGCAGTGAACTCGGGACAGGGGCCTATGGCTACACCTTC. It specifies CASSELGTGAYGYTF.